Listed below are T cell receptor beta chains from one sample, sequenced in a study of PD-L1 blockade in urothelial cancer. Libraries were prepared by immunoSEQ multiplex PCR; TCRdb keeps only in-frame clonotypes and omits some of them. Of tens of thousands of clones detected, approximately 86% appear once; the ten largest clones hold about 15%. This sample comprised PBMCs, obtained around atezolizumab (anti-PD-L1) treatment. These receptor sequences come from a man aged 55 to 70 with urothelial cancer. Each CDR3 is given with its conserved first and last residue. D genes are given only for firm matches. Not every row has a clone size; where given, it reads once, few, many or a size class.

V	size	length	D	J	CDR3	DNA
TRBV19	-	16	-	TRBJ1-1	CASSPGAVNMNTEAFF	TGTGCCAGTAGTCCTGGGGCAGTCAACATGAACACTGAAGCTTTCTTT
TRBV28	-	12	-	TRBJ1-5	CASRAVNQPQHF	TGTGCCAGCAGGGCAGTCAATCAGCCCCAGCATTTT
TRBV7-3	-	15	-	TRBJ2-3	CASSPTRPSTDTQYF	TGTGCCAGCAGCCCGACTAGACCTAGCACAGATACGCAGTATTTT
TRBV19	-	15	TRBD1	TRBJ2-5	CASSRDRVVGETQYF	TGTGCCAGTAGTAGGGACAGGGTAGTTGGGGAGACCCAGTACTTC
TRBV6-7	-	15	TRBD2	TRBJ2-7	CASSYYSGECYEQYF	TGTGCCAGCAGTTACTATAGCGGGGAATGCTACGAGCAGTACTTC
TRBV5-1	-	15	-	TRBJ2-7	CASSLVPDNSYEQYF	TGCGCCAGCAGCTTGGTGCCGGACAACTCCTACGAGCAGTACTTC
TRBV7-9	-	15	TRBD2	TRBJ2-3	CASSLRTSAPDTQYF	TGTGCCAGCAGCTTGAGGACTAGCGCCCCAGATACGCAGTATTTT
TRBV15	once	19	TRBD2	TRBJ2-3	CATSRVGSGARTSTDTQYF	TGTGCCACCAGCAGAGTAGGTAGCGGGGCGCGAACTAGCACAGATACGCAGTATTTT
TRBV5-1	-	14	TRBD1	TRBJ2-5	CASSMGQVEETQYF	TGCGCCAGCAGCATGGGACAGGTCGAAGAGACCCAGTACTTC
TRBV6-1	-	14	-	TRBJ2-7	CATSRDWGAYEQYF	TGTGCCACCAGCCGGGACTGGGGAGCCTACGAGCAGTACTTC
TRBV2	few	15	TRBD1	TRBJ1-6	CASRYGQGGDSPLHF	TGTGCCAGCAGATACGGACAGGGAGGAGATTCACCCCTCCACTTT
TRBV7-9	-	12	-	TRBJ1-2	CASSLIGQGYTF	TGTGCCAGCAGCTTGATTGGCCAAGGCTACACCTTC
TRBV6-1	once	15	TRBD2	TRBJ2-1	CASSESSGGHGEQFF	TGTGCCAGCAGTGAATCTAGCGGGGGGCATGGTGAGCAGTTCTTC
TRBV6-5	-	15	-	TRBJ2-7	CASSYVQGTSYEQYF	TGTGCCAGCAGTTACGTACAGGGGACTTCCTACGAGCAGTACTTC
TRBV19	-	13	-	TRBJ1-6	CASSILPGSPLHF	TGTGCCAGTAGTATTCTACCGGGTTCACCCCTCCACTTT
TRBV2	-	15	TRBD1	TRBJ1-3	CASSATGVSGNTIYF	TGTGCCAGCAGTGCCACAGGGGTCTCTGGAAACACCATATATTTT
TRBV11-2	once	14	-	TRBJ1-2	CASSGGQINYGYTF	TGTGCCAGCAGCGGAGGACAGATAAACTATGGCTACACCTTC
TRBV4-1	-	15	TRBD1	TRBJ1-2	CASSQPGQLLYGYTF	TGCGCCAGCAGCCAACCGGGACAGCTCCTCTATGGCTACACCTTC
TRBV7-6	-	14	-	TRBJ2-5	CASSLQGRVETQYF	TGTGCCAGCAGCTTACAGGGCAGGGTTGAGACCCAGTACTTC
TRBV7-9	few	13	-	TRBJ2-3	CASSLTGTDTQYF	TGTGCCAGCAGCTTAACAGGCACAGATACGCAGTATTTT
TRBV25-1	-	16	-	TRBJ1-4	CASSDQGLGSNEKLFF	TGTGCCAGCAGTGATCAGGGTCTCGGGTCTAATGAAAAACTGTTTTTT
TRBV7-9	-	14	-	TRBJ1-2	CASSLVPGDYGYTF	TGTGCCAGCAGCTTAGTTCCAGGGGACTATGGCTACACCTTC
TRBV7-9	-	15	TRBD1	TRBJ1-2	CASSFHDRGSGGYTF	TGTGCCAGCAGCTTCCACGACAGGGGTTCGGGCGGCTACACCTTC
TRBV9	-	13	-	TRBJ1-1	CASSVARNTEAFF	TGTGCCAGCAGCGTAGCCAGAAACACTGAAGCTTTCTTT
TRBV7-9	-	10	-	TRBJ2-5	CASSSTTQYF	TGTGCCAGCAGCTCGACTACCCAGTACTTC
TRBV11-3	-	17	-	TRBJ2-1	CASSLDRGLISYNEQFF	TGTGCCAGCAGCTTAGATAGGGGTCTAATCTCCTACAATGAGCAGTTCTTC
TRBV15	few	20	-	TRBJ2-4	CATSREQAVQGGIAKNIQYF	TGTGCCACCAGCAGAGAACAGGCCGTACAGGGGGGGATAGCCAAAAACATTCAGTACTTC
TRBV9	-	20	TRBD2	TRBJ2-5	CASSVGSGGGAFYYKETQYF	TGTGCCAGCAGCGTAGGTTCGGGCGGGGGGGCCTTCTACTACAAAGAGACCCAGTACTTC
TRBV7-8	-	18	TRBD2	TRBJ2-3	CASSWGGLAGNRRDTQYF	TGTGCCAGCAGCTGGGGGGGGCTAGCGGGGAATCGGCGAGATACGCAGTATTTT
TRBV6-6	-	12	-	TRBJ1-4	CASSYGEEKLFF	TGTGCCAGCAGTTACGGGGAGGAAAAACTGTTTTTT
TRBV5-6	-	13	-	TRBJ1-5	CASSKHSNQPQHF	TGTGCCAGCAGCAAGCATAGCAATCAGCCCCAGCATTTT
TRBV10-3	-	16	-	TRBJ2-7	CAISESGSSGSYEQYF	TGTGCCATCAGTGAGTCTGGCAGCTCGGGGTCCTACGAGCAGTACTTC
TRBV15	-	16	-	TRBJ2-1	CATSRVSYGLYNEQFF	TGTGCCACCAGCAGAGTTTCGTATGGACTCTACAATGAGCAGTTCTTC